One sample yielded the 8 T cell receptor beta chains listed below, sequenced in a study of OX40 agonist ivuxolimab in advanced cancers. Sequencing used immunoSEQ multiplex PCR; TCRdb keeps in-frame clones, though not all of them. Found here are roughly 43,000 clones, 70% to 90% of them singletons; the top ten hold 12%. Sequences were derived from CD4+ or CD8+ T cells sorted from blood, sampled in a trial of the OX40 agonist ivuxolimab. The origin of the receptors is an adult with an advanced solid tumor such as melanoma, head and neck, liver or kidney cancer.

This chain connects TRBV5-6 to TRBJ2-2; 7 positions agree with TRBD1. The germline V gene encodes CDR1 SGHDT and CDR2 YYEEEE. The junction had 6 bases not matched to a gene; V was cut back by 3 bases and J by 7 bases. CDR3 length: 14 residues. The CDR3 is CASSSTPGGGELFF. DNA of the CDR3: TGTGCCAGCAGCTCTACACCAGGGGGCGGGGAGCTGTTTTTT. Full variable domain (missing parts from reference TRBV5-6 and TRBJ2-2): DAGVTQSPTHLIKTRGQQVTLRCSPKSGHDTVSWYQQALGQGPQFIFQYYEEEERQRGNFPDRFSGHQFPNYSSELNVNALLLGDSALYLCASSSTPGGGELFFGEGSRLTVL.

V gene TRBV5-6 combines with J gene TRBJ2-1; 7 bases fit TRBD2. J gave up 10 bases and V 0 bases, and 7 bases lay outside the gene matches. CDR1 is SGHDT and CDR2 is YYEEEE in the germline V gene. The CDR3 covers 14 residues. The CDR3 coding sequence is TGTGCCAGCAGCTTGGGGATTACGGGGGGAGAGCAGTTCTTC. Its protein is CASSLGITGGEQFF.

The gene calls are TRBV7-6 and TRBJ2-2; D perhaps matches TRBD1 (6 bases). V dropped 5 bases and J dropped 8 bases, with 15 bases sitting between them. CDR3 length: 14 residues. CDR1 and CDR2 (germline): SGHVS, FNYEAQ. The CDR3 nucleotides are TGTGCCAGCAGCCTAGAGGGGGTTTGGGGGGAGCTGTTTTTT. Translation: CASSLEGVWGELFF.

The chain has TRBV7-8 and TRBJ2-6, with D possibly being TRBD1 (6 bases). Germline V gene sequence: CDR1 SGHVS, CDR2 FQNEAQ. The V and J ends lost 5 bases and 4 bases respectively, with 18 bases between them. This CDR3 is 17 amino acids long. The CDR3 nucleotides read TGTGCCAGCAGCCCCTGGACAGTACCCTCGGGGGCCAACGTCCTGACTTTC. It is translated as CASSPWTVPSGANVLTF.

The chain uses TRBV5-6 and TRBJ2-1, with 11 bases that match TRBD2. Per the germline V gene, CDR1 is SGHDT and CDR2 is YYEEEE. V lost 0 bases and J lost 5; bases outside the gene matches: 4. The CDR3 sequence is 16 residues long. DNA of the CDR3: TGTGCCAGCAGCTTGGCGACTAGCGGGATACACAATGAGCAGTTCTTC. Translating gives CASSLATSGIHNEQFF.

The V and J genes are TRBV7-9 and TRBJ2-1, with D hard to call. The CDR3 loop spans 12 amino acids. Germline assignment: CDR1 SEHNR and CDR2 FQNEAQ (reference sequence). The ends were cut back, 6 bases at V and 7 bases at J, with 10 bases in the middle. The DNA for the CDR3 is TGTGCCAGCAGGTATCGACCGAATGAGCAGTTCTTC. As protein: CASRYRPNEQFF. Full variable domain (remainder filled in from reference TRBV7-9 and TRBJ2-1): DTGVSQNPRHKITKRGQNVTFRCDPISEHNRLYWYRQTLGQGPEFLTYFQNEAQLEKSRLLSDRFSAERPKGSFSTLEIQRTEQGDSAMYLCASRYRPNEQFFGPGTRLTVL.

The CDR3 here is CASSLLPRTGDEQFF. The DNA of the CDR3 is TGTGCCAGCAGCTTACTACCAAGGACAGGCGATGAGCAGTTCTTC. The chain links TRBV7-9 to TRBJ2-1, with TRBD1 identical over 7 bases. The junction had 9 bases not matched to a gene; V was cut back by 2 bases and J by 8 bases. CDR3 size: 15 residues. Germline assignment: CDR1 SEHNR and CDR2 FQNEAQ (reference sequence).

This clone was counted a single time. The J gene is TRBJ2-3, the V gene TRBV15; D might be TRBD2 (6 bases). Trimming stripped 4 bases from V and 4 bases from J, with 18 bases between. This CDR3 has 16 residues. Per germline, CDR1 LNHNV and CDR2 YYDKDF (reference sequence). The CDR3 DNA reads TGTGCCACCAGCACTAAAGCGGGCGGGCCGGCAGATACGCAGTATTTT. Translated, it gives CATSTKAGGPADTQYF.